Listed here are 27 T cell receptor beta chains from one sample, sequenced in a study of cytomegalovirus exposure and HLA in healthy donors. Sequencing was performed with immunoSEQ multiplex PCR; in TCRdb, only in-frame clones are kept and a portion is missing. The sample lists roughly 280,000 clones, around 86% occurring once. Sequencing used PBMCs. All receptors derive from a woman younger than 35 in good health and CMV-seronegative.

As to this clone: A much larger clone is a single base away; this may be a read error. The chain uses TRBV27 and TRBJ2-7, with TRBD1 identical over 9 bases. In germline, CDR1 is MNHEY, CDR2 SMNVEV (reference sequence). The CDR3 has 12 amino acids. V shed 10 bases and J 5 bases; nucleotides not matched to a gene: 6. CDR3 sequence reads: CAIGTGSHEQYF. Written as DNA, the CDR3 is TGTGCCATCGGGACAGGGAGCCACGAGCAGTACTTC.

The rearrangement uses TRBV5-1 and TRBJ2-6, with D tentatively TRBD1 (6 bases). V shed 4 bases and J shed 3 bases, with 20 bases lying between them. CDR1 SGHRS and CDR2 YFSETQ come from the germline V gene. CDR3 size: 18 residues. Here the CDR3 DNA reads TGCGCCAGCAGCGGCCCCCTCTACAGGGCAGGTGGGGCCAACGTCCTGACTTTC. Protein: CASSGPLYRAGGANVLTF.

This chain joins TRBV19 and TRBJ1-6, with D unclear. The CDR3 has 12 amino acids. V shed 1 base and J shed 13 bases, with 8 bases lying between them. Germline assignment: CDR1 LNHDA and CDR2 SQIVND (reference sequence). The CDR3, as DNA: TGTGCCAGTAGTATAGGGCAGAGGCCCCTCCACTTT. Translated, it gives CASSIGQRPLHF.

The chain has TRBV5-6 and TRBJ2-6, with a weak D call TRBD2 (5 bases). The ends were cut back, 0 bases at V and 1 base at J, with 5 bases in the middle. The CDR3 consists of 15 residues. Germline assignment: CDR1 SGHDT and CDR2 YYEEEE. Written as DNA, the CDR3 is TGTGCCAGCAGCTTGGCGGGGTCTGGGGCCAACGTCCTGACTTTC. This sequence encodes CASSLAGSGANVLTF.

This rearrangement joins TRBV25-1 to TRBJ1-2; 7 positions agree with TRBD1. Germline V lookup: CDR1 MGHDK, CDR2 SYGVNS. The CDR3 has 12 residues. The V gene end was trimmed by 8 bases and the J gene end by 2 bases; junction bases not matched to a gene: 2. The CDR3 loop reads CASEGQNYGYTF. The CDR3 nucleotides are TGTGCCAGCGAGGGACAGAACTATGGCTACACCTTC.

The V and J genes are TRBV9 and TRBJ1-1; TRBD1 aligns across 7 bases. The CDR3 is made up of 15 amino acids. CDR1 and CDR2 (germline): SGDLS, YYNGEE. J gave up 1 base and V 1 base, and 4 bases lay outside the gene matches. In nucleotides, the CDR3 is TGTGCCAGCAGCGTAACAGGGGATACGAACACTGAAGCTTTCTTT. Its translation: CASSVTGDTNTEAFF. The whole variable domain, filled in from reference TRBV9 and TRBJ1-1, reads DSGVTQTPKHLITATGQRVTLRCSPRSGDLSVYWYQQSLDQGLQFLIQYYNGEERAKGNILERFSAQQFPDLHSELNLSSLELGDSALYFCASSVTGDTNTEAFFGQGTRLTVV.

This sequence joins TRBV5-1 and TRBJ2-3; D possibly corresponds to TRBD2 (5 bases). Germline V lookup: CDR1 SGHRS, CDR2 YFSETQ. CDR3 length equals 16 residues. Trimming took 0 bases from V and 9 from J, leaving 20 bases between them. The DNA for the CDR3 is TGCGCCAGCAGCTTGGCCGGGTCCACCGACGCGGGCACGCAGTATTTT. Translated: CASSLAGSTDAGTQYF.

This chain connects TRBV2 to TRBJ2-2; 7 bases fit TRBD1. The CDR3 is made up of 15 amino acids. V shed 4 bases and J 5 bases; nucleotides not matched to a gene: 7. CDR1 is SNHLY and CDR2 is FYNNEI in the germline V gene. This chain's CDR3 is CASSAEGAQTGELFF. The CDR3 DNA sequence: TGTGCCAGCAGTGCCGAGGGGGCGCAGACCGGGGAGCTGTTTTTT. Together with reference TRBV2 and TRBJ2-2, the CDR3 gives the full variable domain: EPEVTQTPSHQVTQMGQEVILRCVPISNHLYFYWYRQILGQKVEFLVSFYNNEISEKSEIFDDQFSVERPDGSNFTLKIRSTKLEDSAMYFCASSAEGAQTGELFFGEGSRLTVL.

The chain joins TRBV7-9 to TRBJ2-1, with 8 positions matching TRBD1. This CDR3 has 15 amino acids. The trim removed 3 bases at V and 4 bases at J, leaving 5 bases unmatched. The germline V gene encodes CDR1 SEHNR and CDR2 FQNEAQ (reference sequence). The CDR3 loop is CASSLGTGSYNEQFF. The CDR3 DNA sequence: TGTGCCAGCAGCTTGGGGACAGGAAGTTACAATGAGCAGTTCTTC.

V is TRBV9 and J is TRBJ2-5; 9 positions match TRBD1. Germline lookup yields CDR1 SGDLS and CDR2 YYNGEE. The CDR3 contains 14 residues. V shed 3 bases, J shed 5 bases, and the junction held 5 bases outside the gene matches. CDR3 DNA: TGTGCCAGCAGCGCCCGGGACAGGGAGGAGACCCAGTACTTC. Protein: CASSARDREETQYF.

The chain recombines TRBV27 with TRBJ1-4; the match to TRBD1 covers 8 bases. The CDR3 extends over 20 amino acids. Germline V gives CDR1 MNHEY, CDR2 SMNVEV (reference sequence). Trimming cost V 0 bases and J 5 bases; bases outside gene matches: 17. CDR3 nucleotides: TGTGCCAGCAGTTTATCAGCCCAAGGACAGGGTGCTGTTTGGAATGAAAAACTGTTTTTT. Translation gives CASSLSAQGQGAVWNEKLFF.

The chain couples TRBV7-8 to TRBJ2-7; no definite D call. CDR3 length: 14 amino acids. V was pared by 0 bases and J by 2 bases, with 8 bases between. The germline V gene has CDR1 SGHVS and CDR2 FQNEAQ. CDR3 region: CASSLARLTYEQYF. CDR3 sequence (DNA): TGTGCCAGCAGCTTAGCGAGACTGACCTACGAGCAGTACTTC.

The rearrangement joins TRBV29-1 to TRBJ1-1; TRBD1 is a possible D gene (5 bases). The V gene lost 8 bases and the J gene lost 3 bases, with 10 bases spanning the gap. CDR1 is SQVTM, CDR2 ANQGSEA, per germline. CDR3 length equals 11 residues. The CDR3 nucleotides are TGCAGCTTGGGGGGGGACACTGAAGCTTTCTTT. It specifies CSLGGDTEAFF.

The CDR3 sequence: CASSLAPGGETQYF. CDR3 bases: TGTGCCAGCAGCTTGGCCCCAGGGGGAGAGACCCAGTACTTC. The V gene is TRBV5-5, the J gene TRBJ2-5, with 7 bases identical to TRBD1. CDR3 size: 14 residues. The V segment lost 0 bases and the J segment 4 bases; nucleotides outside the gene matches: 3. Germline CDR1 reads SGHKS; CDR2 reads YYEKEE (reference sequence).

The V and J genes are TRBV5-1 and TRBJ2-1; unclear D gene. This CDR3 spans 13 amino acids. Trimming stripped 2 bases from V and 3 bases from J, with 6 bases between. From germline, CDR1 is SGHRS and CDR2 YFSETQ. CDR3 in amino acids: CASSLADYNEQFF. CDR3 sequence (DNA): TGCGCCAGCAGCTTAGCCGACTACAATGAGCAGTTCTTC.

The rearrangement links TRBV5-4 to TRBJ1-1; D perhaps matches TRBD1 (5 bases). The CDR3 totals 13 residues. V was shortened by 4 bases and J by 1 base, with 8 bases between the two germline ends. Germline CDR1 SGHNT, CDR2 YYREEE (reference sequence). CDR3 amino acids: CASSHDRNTEAFF. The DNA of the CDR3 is TGTGCCAGCAGCCACGACAGGAACACTGAAGCTTTCTTT.

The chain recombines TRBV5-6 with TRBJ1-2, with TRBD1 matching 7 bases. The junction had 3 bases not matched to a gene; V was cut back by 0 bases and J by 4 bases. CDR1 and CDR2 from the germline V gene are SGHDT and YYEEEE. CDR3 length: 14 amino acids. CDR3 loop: CASSLEAGGYGYTF. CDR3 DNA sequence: TGTGCCAGCAGCTTGGAGGCAGGGGGCTATGGCTACACCTTC.

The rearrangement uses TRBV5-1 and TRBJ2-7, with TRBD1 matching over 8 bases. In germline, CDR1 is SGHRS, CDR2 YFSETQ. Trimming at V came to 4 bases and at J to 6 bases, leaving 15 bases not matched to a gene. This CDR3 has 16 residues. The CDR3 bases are TGCGCCAGCAGCGCGTACCGTACGGACAGGGAAGTCGAGCAGTACTTC. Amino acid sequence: CASSAYRTDREVEQYF.

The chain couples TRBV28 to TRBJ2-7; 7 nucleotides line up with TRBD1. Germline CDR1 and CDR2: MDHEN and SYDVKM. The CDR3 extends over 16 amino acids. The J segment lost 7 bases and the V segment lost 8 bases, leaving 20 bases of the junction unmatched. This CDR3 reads CASGGWPGQETGEQYF. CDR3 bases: TGTGCCAGCGGGGGTTGGCCCGGACAGGAAACTGGGGAGCAGTACTTC.

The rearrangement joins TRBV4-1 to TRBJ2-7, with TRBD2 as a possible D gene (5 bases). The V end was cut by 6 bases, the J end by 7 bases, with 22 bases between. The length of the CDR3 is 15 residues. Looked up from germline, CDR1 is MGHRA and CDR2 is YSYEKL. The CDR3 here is CASSSPGSKNLEQYF. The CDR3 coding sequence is TGCGCCAGCAGTTCCCCGGGATCTAAGAACTTGGAGCAGTACTTC.

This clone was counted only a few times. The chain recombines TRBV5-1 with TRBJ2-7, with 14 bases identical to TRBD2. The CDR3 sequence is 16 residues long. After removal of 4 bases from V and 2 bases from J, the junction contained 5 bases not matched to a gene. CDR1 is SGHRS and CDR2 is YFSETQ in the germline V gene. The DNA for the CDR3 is TGCGCCAGCAGCCCCGGGACTAGCGGGAGCCCCTACGAGCAGTACTTC. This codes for CASSPGTSGSPYEQYF.

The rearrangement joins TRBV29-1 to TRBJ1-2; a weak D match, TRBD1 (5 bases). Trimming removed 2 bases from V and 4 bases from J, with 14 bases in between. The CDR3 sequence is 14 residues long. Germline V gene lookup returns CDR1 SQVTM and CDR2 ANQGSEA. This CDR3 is CSVEKGRASYGYTF. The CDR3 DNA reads TGCAGCGTTGAAAAGGGCAGGGCCAGCTATGGCTACACCTTC.

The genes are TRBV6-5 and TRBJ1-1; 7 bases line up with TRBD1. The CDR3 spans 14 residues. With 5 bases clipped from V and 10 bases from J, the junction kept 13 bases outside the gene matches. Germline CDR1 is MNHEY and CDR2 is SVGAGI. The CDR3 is CASSVTRTGGRAFF. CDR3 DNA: TGTGCCAGCAGTGTTACGCGGACAGGAGGGAGAGCTTTCTTT.

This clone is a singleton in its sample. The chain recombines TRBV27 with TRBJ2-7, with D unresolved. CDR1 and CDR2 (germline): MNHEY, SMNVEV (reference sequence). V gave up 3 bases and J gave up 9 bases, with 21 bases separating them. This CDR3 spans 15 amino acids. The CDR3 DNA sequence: TGTGCCAGCAGTTTCCTAACGCCAAACTTCGAGTCGCAGTACTTC. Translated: CASSFLTPNFESQYF.

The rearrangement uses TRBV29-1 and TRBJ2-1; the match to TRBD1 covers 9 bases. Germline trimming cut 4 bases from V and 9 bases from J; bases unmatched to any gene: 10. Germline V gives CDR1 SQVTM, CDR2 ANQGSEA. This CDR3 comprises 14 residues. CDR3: CSVGGQGTRTEQFF. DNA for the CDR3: TGCAGCGTTGGAGGACAGGGGACAAGGACTGAGCAGTTCTTC.

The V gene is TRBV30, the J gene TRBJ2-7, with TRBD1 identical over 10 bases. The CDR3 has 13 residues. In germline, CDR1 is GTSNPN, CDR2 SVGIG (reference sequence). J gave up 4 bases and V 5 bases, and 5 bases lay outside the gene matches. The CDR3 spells CAWGRQGAYEQYF. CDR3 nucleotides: TGTGCCTGGGGGCGACAGGGGGCTTACGAGCAGTACTTC.

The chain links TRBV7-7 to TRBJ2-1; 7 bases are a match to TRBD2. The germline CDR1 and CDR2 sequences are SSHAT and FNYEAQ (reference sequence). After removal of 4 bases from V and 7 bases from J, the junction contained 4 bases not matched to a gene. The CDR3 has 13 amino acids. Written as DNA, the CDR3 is TGTGCCAGCAGCTCCTGGGGGGGTAATGAGCAGTTCTTC. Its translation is CASSSWGGNEQFF.